Detailed here is one T cell receptor beta chain. No antigen is known for it. The data originate from a study of T cell responses to AZD1222 COVID-19 vaccine. TCRdb keeps only in-frame clones here, not all; method: immunoSEQ multiplex PCR. The sample yields 120,000 or so clones, around 89% seen once. Trimming took 7 bases from V and 6 from J, leaving 19 bases between them. Germline assignment: CDR1 MNHEY and CDR2 SVGAGI. There are 15 residues in the CDR3. Notes on the study in general: The donor group comprised mostly white British people and more females; the analysis possibly underestimated clonal diversity. Spike-specific TCR breadth and depth went up after people got two AZD1222 doses.

The material sequenced was peripheral blood, taken on day 0 of MenACWY control vaccination. The sequence derives from an adult in good health. The rearrangement uses TRBV6-5 and TRBJ1-5; D is possibly TRBD1 (5 bases). This CDR3 is CASTWRDGSFQPQHF. DNA of the CDR3: TGTGCCAGCACCTGGCGGGACGGAAGTTTTCAGCCCCAGCATTTT.